This TCR beta chain stems from a study of T-cell reconstitution after alpha-beta-depleted transplantation in children. Notes on the study in general: Some patients showed high day-60 TCRbeta diversity, which derived from surviving recipient T cells and thymic progenitors. T-cell counts and diversity at one year following transplant were attributed mainly to newly produced T cells. Reported findings indicate that, about two months after transplant, alpha-beta T cells came from several hundred expanded clones, which were derived from non-depleted graft cells.

Notes on this clonotype: Its specificity is unknown.

Unique molecular identifiers were used in preparing the TCRbeta library. Each CDR3 protein is one row after TCRdb ran MiXCR on the PCR reads. This table has roughly 400,000 distinct CDR3 sequences, 43% appearing once. V shed 2 bases and J shed 8 bases, with 15 bases lying between them. The CDR3 extends over 15 amino acids. The sequence derives from a girl aged 2 to 10 with aplastic anemia, due to receive a stem cell transplant. The input for sequencing was PBMCs, taken before TCRalphabeta/CD19-depleted stem cell transplant. V and J are TRBV6-7 and TRBJ2-2; no definite D call. TRBV6-7 is recorded as an ORF, its role being uncertain. Here the CDR3 reads CASSYTEIPAGELFF. The CDR3 bases are TGTGCCAGCAGTTACACCGAAATCCCAGCTGGGGAGCTGTTTTTT.